A single sample is the source of the 8 T cell receptor beta chains below, sequenced in a study of regulatory T cells in long-lasting Graves disease. Indicated time point: newly diagnosed GD, antithyroid drugs for less than 3 months. There was RNA extracted from PBMCs, and the TCR library was made from it. The TCR beta library used iRepertoire HTBI primers with Arm-PCR amplification of CDR3. TCRdb reprocessed the multiplex PCR reads with MiXCR, giving one entry per CDR3 protein. This sample yields fewer than 550,000 distinct CDR3 sequences, of which around 15% are seen a single time; 23% belongs to the top ten. These data also formed part of another study, on T cells in Graves' hyperthyroidism and ophthalmopathy.

The sequencing here drew on peripheral blood mononuclear cells (PBMCs), taken at new diagnosis, from a patient treated with antithyroid drugs. The origin of the receptors is a woman aged 18-30 years with Graves disease.

There are many counts of this clonotype. V and J are TRBV7-8 and TRBJ1-1; D is uncertain. This CDR3 is built from 13 residues. Germline CDR1 reads SGHVS; CDR2 reads FQNEAQ. V gave up 8 bases and J gave up 1 base, with 11 bases separating them. CDR3 coding DNA: TGTGCCAGCGCCAGTGTTCGGAACACTGAAGCTTTCTTT. Protein sequence: CASASVRNTEAFF.

The chain combines TRBV6-2 or TRBV6-3 with TRBJ2-1, with 12 bases lining up with TRBD2. Germline CDR1 and CDR2: MNHEY and SVGEGT. The V gene end was trimmed by 3 bases and the J gene end by 9 bases; junction bases not matched to a gene: 6. This CDR3 has 15 residues. DNA of the CDR3: TGTGCCAGCAGTTATGTGACTAGCGGGAGCGGTGAGCAGTTCTTC. This translates into CASSYVTSGSGEQFF.

This clonotype was recorded at least ten times. The chain links TRBV27 to TRBJ1-2, with D uncertain. The V end lost 5 bases, the J end lost 4 bases, and 11 bases lay between the germline ends. Per the germline V gene, CDR1 is MNHEY and CDR2 is SMNVEV (reference sequence). The length of the CDR3 is 13 residues. CDR3 region: CASSGRGGYGYTF. The CDR3, as DNA: TGTGCCAGCAGTGGCAGAGGTGGCTATGGCTACACCTTC.

This clonotype was seen a few times. The chain links TRBV7-9 to TRBJ2-1, with 10 bases matching TRBD2. Germline V CDR1 and CDR2: SEHNR, FQNEAQ (reference sequence). CDR3 size: 16 residues. V was clipped by 5 bases and J by 5 bases; unmatched bases: 9. The CDR3 loop reads CASSRWTSGGNNEQFF. The CDR3 bases are TGTGCCAGCAGCCGTTGGACTAGCGGAGGGAACAATGAGCAGTTCTTC.

This clonotype was found a few times. The chain carries TRBV25-1 and TRBJ2-1, with TRBD2 matching 10 bases. With V trimmed by 5 bases and J by 4 bases, 5 bases remained unmatched. This CDR3 spans 15 amino acids. Looked up from germline, CDR1 is MGHDK and CDR2 is SYGVNS. CDR3 DNA: TGTGCCAGCAGTATAGCGGGAGGACCTTACAATGAGCAGTTCTTC. Encoded protein: CASSIAGGPYNEQFF.

This clonotype has only a few counts. This chain connects TRBV6-2 or TRBV6-3 to TRBJ1-2; 7 nucleotides agree with TRBD1. Looked up from germline, CDR1 is MNHEY and CDR2 is SVGEGT. This CDR3 is built from 14 residues. V shed 2 bases, J shed 5 bases, and the junction held 5 bases outside the gene matches. CDR3 sequence (DNA): TGTGCCAGCAGTTACCCGACAGGGCGGTATGGCTACACCTTC. Its protein is CASSYPTGRYGYTF.

The chain couples TRBV27 to TRBJ1-1; D possibly corresponds to TRBD1 (5 bases). Trimming removed 10 bases from V and 4 bases from J, with 19 bases in between. The germline gives CDR1 MNHEY, CDR2 SMNVEV (reference sequence). CDR3 length: 14 amino acids. CDR3 residues: CATSSGFGGTEAFF. As DNA, the CDR3 is TGTGCCACCTCTTCAGGGTTTGGGGGCACTGAAGCTTTCTTT.

This chain uses TRBV14 with TRBJ2-7; unclear D gene. Trimming shortened V by 1 base and J by 4 bases, and 8 bases separated the two germline ends. The CDR3 contains 13 residues. Germline assignment: CDR1 SGHDN and CDR2 FVKESK. The CDR3, as DNA: TGTGCCAGCAGCCAAGTTCGTAGATACGAGCAGTACTTC. This gives the protein CASSQVRRYEQYF. The whole variable domain, filled in from reference TRBV14 and TRBJ2-7, reads EAGVTQFPSHSVIEKGQTVTLRCDPISGHDNLYWYRRVMGKEIKFLLHFVKESKQDESGMPNNRFLAERTGGTYSTLKVQPAELEDSGVYFCASSQVRRYEQYFGPGTRLTVT.